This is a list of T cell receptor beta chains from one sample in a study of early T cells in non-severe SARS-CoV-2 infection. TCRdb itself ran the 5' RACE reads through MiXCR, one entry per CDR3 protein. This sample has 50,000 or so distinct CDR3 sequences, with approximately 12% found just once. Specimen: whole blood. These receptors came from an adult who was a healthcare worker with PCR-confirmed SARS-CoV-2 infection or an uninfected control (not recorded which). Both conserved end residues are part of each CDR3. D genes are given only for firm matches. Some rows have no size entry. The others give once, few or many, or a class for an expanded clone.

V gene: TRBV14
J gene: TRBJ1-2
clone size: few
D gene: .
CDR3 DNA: TGTGCCAGCAGCCAAGTCCAGGGAATAAGTGGCTACACCTTC
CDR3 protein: CASSQVQGISGYTF

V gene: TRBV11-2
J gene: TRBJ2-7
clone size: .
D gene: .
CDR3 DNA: TGTGCCAGCAGCCGGACCGGGCCCTCCTACGAGCAGTACTTC
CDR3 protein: CASSRTGPSYEQYF

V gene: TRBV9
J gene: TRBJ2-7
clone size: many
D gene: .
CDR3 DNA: TGTGCCAGCAGCGTAGTCGGTCGTCCTTTTGACGAGCAGTACTTC
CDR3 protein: CASSVVGRPFDEQYF

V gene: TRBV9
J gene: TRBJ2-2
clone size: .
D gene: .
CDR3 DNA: TGTGCCAGCAGCCCTTCTTTCATAGGTAGCACCGGGGAGCTGTTTTTT
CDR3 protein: CASSPSFIGSTGELFF

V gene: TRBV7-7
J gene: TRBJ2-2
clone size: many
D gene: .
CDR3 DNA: TGTGCTAGCAGCTCCACACTGAACACCGGGGAGCTGTTTTTT
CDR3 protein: CASSSTLNTGELFF

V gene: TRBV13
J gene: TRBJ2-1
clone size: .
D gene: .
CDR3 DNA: TGTGCCAGCAGCGGATGGGGAACCCCCTACAATGAGCAGTTCTTC
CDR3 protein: CASSGWGTPYNEQFF

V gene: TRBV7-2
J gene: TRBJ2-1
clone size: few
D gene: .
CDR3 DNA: TGTGCCAGCAGCTTAGAAGGGGAGGATGAGCAGTTCTTC
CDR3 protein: CASSLEGEDEQFF

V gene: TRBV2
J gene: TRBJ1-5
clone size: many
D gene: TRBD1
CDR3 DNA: TGTGCCAGCAGCGTTACAGGGGGCGGCCAGCCCCAGCATTTT
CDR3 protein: CASSVTGGGQPQHF

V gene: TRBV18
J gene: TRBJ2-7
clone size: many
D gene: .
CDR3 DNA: TGTGCCAGCTCACCAAAGGGGAATCCCTACGAGCAGTACTTC
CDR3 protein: CASSPKGNPYEQYF

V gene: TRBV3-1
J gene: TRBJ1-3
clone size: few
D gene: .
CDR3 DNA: TGTGCCAGCAGCCAAACCAGGGCCGGAAACACCATATATTTT
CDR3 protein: CASSQTRAGNTIYF

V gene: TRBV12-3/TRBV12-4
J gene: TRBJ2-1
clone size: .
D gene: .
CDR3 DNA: TGTGCCAGCACCCCGGGCGCCGGCAATGAGCAGTTCTTC
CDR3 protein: CASTPGAGNEQFF

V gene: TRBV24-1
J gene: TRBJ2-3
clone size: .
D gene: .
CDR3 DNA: TGTGCCACCAGTGATCGCCGGGACGGTGACACAGATACGCAGTATTTT
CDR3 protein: CATSDRRDGDTDTQYF

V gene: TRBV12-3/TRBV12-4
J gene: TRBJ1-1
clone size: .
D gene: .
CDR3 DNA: TGTGCCAGCAGTTTTGTAGCAGAAGGCACTGAAGCTTTCTTT
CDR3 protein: CASSFVAEGTEAFF

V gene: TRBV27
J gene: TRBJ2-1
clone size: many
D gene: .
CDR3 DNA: TGTGCCAGCAGAAGAAATAACAGGAACAATGAGCAGTTCTTC
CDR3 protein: CASRRNNRNNEQFF

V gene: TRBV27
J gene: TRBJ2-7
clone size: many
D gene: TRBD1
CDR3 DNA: TGTGCCAGCAGTACTGACAGGGCCTACGAGCAGTACTTC
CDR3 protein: CASSTDRAYEQYF

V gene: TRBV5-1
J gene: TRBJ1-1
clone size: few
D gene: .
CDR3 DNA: TGCGCCAGCAGCTTGACAGGATCCAACACTGAAGCTTTCTTT
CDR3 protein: CASSLTGSNTEAFF

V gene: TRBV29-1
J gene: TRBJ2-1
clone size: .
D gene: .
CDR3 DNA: TGCAGCGTTGAGATTCCCGGGCACAATGAGCAGTTCTTC
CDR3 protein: CSVEIPGHNEQFF

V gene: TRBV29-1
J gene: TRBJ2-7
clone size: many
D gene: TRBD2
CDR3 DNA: TGCAGCGTGTCGGGACTAGCGGGAGGCTACGAGCAGTACTTC
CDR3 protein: CSVSGLAGGYEQYF

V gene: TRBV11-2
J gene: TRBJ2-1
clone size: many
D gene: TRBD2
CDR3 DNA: TGTGCCAGCAGCGCCGGGACGGGGGGTTACAATGAGCAGTTCTTC
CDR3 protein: CASSAGTGGYNEQFF

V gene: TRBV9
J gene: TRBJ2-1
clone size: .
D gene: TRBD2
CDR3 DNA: TGTGCCAGCAGTACTAGCGGGGGGGCCCTCAATGAGCAGTTCTTC
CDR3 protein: CASSTSGGALNEQFF

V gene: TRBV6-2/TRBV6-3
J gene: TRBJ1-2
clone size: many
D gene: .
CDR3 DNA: TGTGCCAGCAGTTACCGGGACCCATCTTACTATGGCTACACCTTC
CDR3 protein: CASSYRDPSYYGYTF

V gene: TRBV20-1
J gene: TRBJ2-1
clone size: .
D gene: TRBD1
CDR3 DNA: TGCAGTGCTGGAAGGACAGGGGACAATGAGCAGTTCTTC
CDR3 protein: CSAGRTGDNEQFF

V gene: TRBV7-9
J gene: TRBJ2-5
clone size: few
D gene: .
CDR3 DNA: TGTGCCAGCAGCTACGGCGGCTACCAAGAGACCCAGTACTTC
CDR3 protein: CASSYGGYQETQYF

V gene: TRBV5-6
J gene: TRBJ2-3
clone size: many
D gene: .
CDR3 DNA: TGTGCCAGCAGCTTGGGTGATGGTTCTAGCACAGATACGCAGTATTTT
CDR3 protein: CASSLGDGSSTDTQYF

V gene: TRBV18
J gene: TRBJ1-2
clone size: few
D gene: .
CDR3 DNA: TGTGCCAGCTCATCGATCGGCGGAGGGAGGACCTACGGCTACACCTTC
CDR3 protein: CASSSIGGGRTYGYTF

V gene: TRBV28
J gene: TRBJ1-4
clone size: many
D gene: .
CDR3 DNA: TGTGCTGCCGGGCCCAATAATGAAAAACTGTTTTTT
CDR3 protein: CAAGPNNEKLFF

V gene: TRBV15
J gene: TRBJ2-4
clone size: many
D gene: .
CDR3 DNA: TGTGCCACCAGCCTAGACAGGTTGGGGGCCAAAAACATTCAGTACTTC
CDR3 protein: CATSLDRLGAKNIQYF

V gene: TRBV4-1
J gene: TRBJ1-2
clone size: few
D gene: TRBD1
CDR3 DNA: TGCGCCAGCAGCCAAGACCCACAGGGGGCGATTACCTATGGCTACACCTTC
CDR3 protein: CASSQDPQGAITYGYTF

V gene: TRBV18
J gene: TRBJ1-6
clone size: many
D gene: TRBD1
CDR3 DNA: TGTGCCAGCTCACCCAGTGGACAGGGAATTCGCTTACCCCTCCACTTT
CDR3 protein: CASSPSGQGIRLPLHF

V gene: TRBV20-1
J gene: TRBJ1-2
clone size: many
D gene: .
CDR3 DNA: TGCAGTGCCCGGGACACCTCTAGAGGCTACACCTTC
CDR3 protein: CSARDTSRGYTF

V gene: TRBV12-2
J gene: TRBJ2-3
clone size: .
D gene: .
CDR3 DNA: TGTGCAAGTCGCTTAAGGCAGGGGGCTGAAGATACGCAGTATTTT
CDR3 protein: CASRLRQGAEDTQYF

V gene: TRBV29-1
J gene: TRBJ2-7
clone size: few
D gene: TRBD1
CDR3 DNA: TGCAGCGTTGTGTGGGAGACAGGGGCCTACGAGCAGTACTTC
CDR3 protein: CSVVWETGAYEQYF

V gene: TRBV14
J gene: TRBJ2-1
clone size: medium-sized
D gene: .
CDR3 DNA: TGTGCCAGCAACGATCAGGTCAATGAGCAGTTCTTC
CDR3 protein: CASNDQVNEQFF

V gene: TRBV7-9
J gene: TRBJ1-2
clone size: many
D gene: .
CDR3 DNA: TGTGCCAGCAGCCCCCAGCCCCGGGGCGCGGAGTATCTTGGCTACACCTTC
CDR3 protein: CASSPQPRGAEYLGYTF

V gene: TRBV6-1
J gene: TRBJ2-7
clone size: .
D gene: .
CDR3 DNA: TGTGCCAGCATGGCCTCAGCCTACGAGCAGTACTTC
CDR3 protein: CASMASAYEQYF

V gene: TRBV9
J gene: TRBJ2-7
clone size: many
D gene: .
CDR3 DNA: TGTGCCAGCAGCGCGGACAGCGCCTACGAGCAGTACTTC
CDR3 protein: CASSADSAYEQYF

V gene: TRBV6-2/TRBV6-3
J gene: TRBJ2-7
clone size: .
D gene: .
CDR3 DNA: TGTGCCAGCAGTTACGCAGGGAGCGAGCAGTACTTC
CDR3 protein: CASSYAGSEQYF

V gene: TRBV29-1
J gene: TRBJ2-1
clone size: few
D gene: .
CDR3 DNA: TGCAGCGTTGACAGGGGAGTTGTAGGAGAGCAGTTCTTC
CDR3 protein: CSVDRGVVGEQFF

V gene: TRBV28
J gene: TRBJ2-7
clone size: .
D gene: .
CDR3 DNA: TGTGCGAGCAGACTGACGAGCTCCTACGAGCAGTACTTC
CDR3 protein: CASRLTSSYEQYF

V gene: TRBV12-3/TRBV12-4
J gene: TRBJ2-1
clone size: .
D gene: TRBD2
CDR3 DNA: TGTGCCAGCAGCCGCTTCGTTGGTAGCGGGAGTTCGAATGAGCAGTTCTTC
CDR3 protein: CASSRFVGSGSSNEQFF

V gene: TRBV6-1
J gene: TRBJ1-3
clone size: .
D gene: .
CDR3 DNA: TGTGCCAGCAGTGAGAATGGGTTCTCTGGAAACACCATATATTTT
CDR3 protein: CASSENGFSGNTIYF

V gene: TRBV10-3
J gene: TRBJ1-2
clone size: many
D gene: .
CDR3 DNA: TGTGCCATCAGTGAGTCGCTTGGTGGCGATGGCTACACCTTC
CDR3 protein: CAISESLGGDGYTF

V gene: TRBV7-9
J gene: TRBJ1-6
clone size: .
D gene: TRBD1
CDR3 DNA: TGTGCCAGCAGCACGGACAGGGGCTCACCCCTCCACTTT
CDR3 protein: CASSTDRGSPLHF

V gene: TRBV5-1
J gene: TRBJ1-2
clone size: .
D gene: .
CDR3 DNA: TGCGCCAGCAGCCCTAGGACAATCTCCACTAACTATGGCTACACCTTC
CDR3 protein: CASSPRTISTNYGYTF

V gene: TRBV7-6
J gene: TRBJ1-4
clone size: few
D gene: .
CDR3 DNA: TGTGCCAGCAGCTTAGGCCCTAATGAAAAACTGTTTTTT
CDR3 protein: CASSLGPNEKLFF

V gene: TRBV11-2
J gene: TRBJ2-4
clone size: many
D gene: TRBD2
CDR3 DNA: TGTGCCAGCAGCTTAGATGGGACTAGGGGAGCTTTAGCCAAAAACATTCAGTACTTC
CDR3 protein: CASSLDGTRGALAKNIQYF

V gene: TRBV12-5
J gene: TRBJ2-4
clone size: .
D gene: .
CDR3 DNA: TGTGCTAGTGGTTTGGTAGCGGGAGCCAAAAACATTCAGTACTTC
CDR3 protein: CASGLVAGAKNIQYF

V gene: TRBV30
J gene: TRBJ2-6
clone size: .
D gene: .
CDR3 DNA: TGTGCCTGGAGTGTTTGGGGAGCTGGGGCCAACGTCCTGACTTTC
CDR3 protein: CAWSVWGAGANVLTF

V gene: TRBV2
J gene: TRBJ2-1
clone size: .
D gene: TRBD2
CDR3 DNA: TGTGCCAGCAGTGTTAGCGGGGACCCCTTCTACAATGAGCAGTTCTTC
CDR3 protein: CASSVSGDPFYNEQFF